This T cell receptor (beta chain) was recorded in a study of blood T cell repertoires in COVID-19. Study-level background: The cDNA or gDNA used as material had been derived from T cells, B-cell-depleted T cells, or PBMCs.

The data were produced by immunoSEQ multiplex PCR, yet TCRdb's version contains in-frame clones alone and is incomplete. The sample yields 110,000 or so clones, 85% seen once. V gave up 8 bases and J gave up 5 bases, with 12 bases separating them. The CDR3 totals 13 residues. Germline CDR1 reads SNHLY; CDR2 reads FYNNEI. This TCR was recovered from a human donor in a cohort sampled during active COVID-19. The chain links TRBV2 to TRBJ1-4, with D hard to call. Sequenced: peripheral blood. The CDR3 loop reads CASGWRSNEKLFF. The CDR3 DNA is TGTGCCAGCGGATGGAGGTCCAATGAAAAACTGTTTTTT.